This T cell receptor (beta chain) was recovered during a study of blood T cell repertoires in COVID-19. On the study more broadly: Samples came from the United States, Italy and Spain, spanning acute and convalescent COVID-19.

The CDR3 has 14 amino acids. In germline, CDR1 is MNHEY, CDR2 SVGAGI. Trimming removed 6 bases from V and 10 bases from J; junction bases left unmatched: 9. This table comes from immunoSEQ multiplex PCR, and its TCRdb copy is limited to in-frame clones, with some not included. The sample lists 300,000 to 400,000 clones; 80% to 90% were seen once. Either two negative PCRs, clearance, or symptom resolution qualified Cohort 3 donors as recovered. Material: PBMCs or T cells enriched from blood (not recorded which). The rearrangement joins TRBV6-5 to TRBJ1-6, with 7 bases that match TRBD1. This clonotype originated in a man in his thirties or forties who had recovered from COVID-19. The CDR3, as DNA: TGTGCCAGCAGCTCCGACAGGGCCTTATCACCCCTCCACTTT. Residues: CASSSDRALSPLHF.